This T cell receptor (beta chain) was captured by sequencing in a study of persistence of HIV-infected CD4 T cells (dated by TCRdb to between 2020 and 2021). Turning to the overall study: The study isolated CMV- and HIV-1 Gag-responding CD4+ T cells from ART-treated individuals to examine antigen-driven clonal expansion of HIV-1-infected cells. Suppressive ART had been received by participants for a median of roughly eight years. Peripheral blood samples of up to about 200 mL were obtained at multiple time points, with the exception of a couple of participants, for whom leukapheresis was performed at a single time point. The clonality of all cells in each sorted population was measured by TCRbeta sequencing, and the clonality of infected cells was measured by proviral sequencing. For the TCR cluster analysis across participants, about 8 participants were included for CMV and more than 5 participants for Gag. The paper as a whole reports these results and caveats: Significantly lower TCRbeta richness was observed in CMV- and Gag-responding cells than in anti-CD3/anti-CD28-responding cells, and higher oligoclonality was observed in CMV-responding cells than in CD3/CD28-stimulated and Gag-responding cells. Few individuals were included in the study, and only a limited range of antigens was tested. Antigen-responding cells were enriched for expanded CDR3beta sequences that were degenerate, which suggests that CD4+ responses to CMV and Gag underwent convergent selection. Restriction of bulk TCR analyses to the rare CMV-responding cells that actually carried HIV-1 proviruses was not possible. Within the same sorted populations, TCR oligoclonality correlated with proviral oligoclonality.

The immunoSEQ hsTCRB assay version 4, run in survey mode, was used to sequence TCRbeta repertoires from genomic DNA. Genomic DNA was diluted to around 10 ng/uL, and up to 1 ug per sample was used for TCRbeta sequencing. From the authors' description of their analysis: Analysis of the TCRbeta data was done in ImmunoSeq Analyzer 3.0, and diversity was computed on productive nucleotide rearrangements. Lower-bound TCR diversity was estimated with the improved Chao index, and clonality with the Gini coefficient using the Immunarch R package. Different nucleotide rearrangements encoding the same CDR3beta amino acid sequence were counted as distinct clonotypes. TCRbeta sequences significantly enriched in antigen-responding cells relative to anti-CD3/anti-CD28-activated cells were identified by differential abundance analysis. Using predicted peptide-MHC specificity as the basis, GLIPH2 grouped TCRs into clusters, both for each participant individually and for the merged data sets that combined participants. TCRdb retrieved this table from immuneACCESS and kept in-frame rearrangements only. Not all clones are present; in checked studies, unresolved V genes account for under half, and no reason is known for the remainder. D and trimming were read from the DNA, whereas the V and J calls and clone size are those reported in that table. Within this sample are tens of thousands of clones, with approximately 80% of them counted one time only. 0.8% to 0.9% of the sample comes from the top ten.

This specimen's treatment or condition label, interpreted: suppressive antiretroviral therapy. Lysates of CMV-infected fibroblasts were used at about 9.2 ug/mL for cell stimulation. Nonresponding CD40L-negative CD69-negative CD45RO-high memory CD4+ T cells were sorted as memory populations depleted of antigen-responding cells. HIV-1-infected adults in whom suppressive ART had been started during chronic infection were enrolled as participants. Participants had undetectable plasma HIV-1 RNA below 50 copies/mL for at least 4 years. To be included, a participant needed positive CMV serology and a CD4+ T cell count above 400 cells/uL. Before stimulation, PBMCs were isolated using density centrifugation and then depleted of CD8+ T cells. For around 18 hours, the CD8-depleted PBMCs were stimulated with anti-CD28/CD49d costimulation, a CD40-blocking antibody, and enfuvirtide to prevent new infections. Cells were sorted on a Beckman Coulter MoFlo Legacy or XDP sorter, with propidium iodide excluding dead cells. Genomic DNA was extracted with the QIAamp DNA Mini Kit for samples above one million cells, otherwise with the Quick-DNA Microprep Kit.

In regard to this clone: Its antigen is still unknown. No much larger clonotype is one base removed from it; base qualities were not supplied.

Including the terminal cysteine and phenylalanine, the CDR3 comprises 13 residues. The retained sequence is limited to the CDR3, 39 bases, with the frame set at the first base. CDR1 SGHTA and CDR2 FQGNSA were looked up in the germline V gene. Clipping removes 5 bases from V and 6 bases from J, with 4 as the unmatched junction base count. The sample in question was CD4+ T cells sorted from PBMCs after approximately 19-hour stimulation, obtained from a patient who received antiretroviral therapy. The cell subset or site label on this specimen signifies: CD40L-CD69- CD45RO-high memory CD4 T cells not responding to CMV lysate. This TCR was recovered from an adult man with HIV who was CMV-seropositive. The chain was built from TRBV7-2 and TRBJ2-1; 7 middle bases align to TRBD1. The nucleotide sequence is given as TGTGCCAGCAGCCGCGACAGGGTCAATGAGCAGTTCTTC. Translated, this gives CASSRDRVNEQFF.